These 2 T cell receptor beta chains originate from one sample sequenced in a study of T-cell memory formation after mild COVID-19. TCRdb reprocessed the 5' RACE reads with MiXCR, giving one entry per CDR3 protein. Among 250,000 or so distinct CDR3 sequences, 18% were seen once, and the ten largest hold more than 20%. The sequenced sample consisted of PBMCs or a T cell subset sorted from them (not recorded which). The receptors were gathered from a man aged 18 to 29 who had mild COVID-19 (a few samples of this study predate the infection). Cell type and time point are not known.

In its sample, this clonotype was seen a few times. In DNA form, the CDR3 reads TGTGCCAGCAGTTTGAAAGCGGGGGAGAGCACAGATACGCAGTATTTT. Amino acid sequence: CASSLKAGESTDTQYF. The rearrangement links TRBV12-3 or TRBV12-4 to TRBJ2-3, with 8 bases identical to TRBD2. The CDR3 loop spans 16 amino acids. After removal of 3 bases from V and 0 bases from J, the junction contained 5 bases not matched to a gene.

This chain joins TRBV2 and TRBJ2-7, with D perhaps matching TRBD1 or TRBD2 (5 bases each). There are 15 residues in the CDR3. The germline V gene encodes CDR1 SNHLY and CDR2 FYNNEI. Here the CDR3 DNA reads TGTGCCAGCAGTGACCCCCGGGACGCGGGTTACGAGCAGTACGTA. It is translated as CASSDPRDAGYEQYV.